Each of the 14 T cell receptor beta chains below was sequenced from the same sample in a study of neurological immune-mediated disorders (dated by TCRdb to the late 2010s). The library relied on 5' RACE. Instrument on record: Illumina HiSeq 2500. The public reads were quality trimmed at Q25 with fastp and then assembled into clones with MiXCR by TCRdb, keeping productive beta chains. Here each entry gathers all rows of one CDR3 protein and keeps the most common genes and DNA. The sample contains about 41,000 distinct CDR3 sequences, about 13% of them found a single time. The biggest ten clones account for roughly 1.3% of the sample. The specimen sequenced was PBMCs. The receptors come from a female donor in good health.

This clonotype was observed at least ten times. The chain has TRBV4-2 and TRBJ1-6; weak D call: TRBD1 (5 bases). The CDR3 extends over 14 amino acids. V lost 0 bases and J 7 bases, leaving 7 bases between the germline ends. The V gene's germline CDR1 is LGHNA and CDR2 YNFKEQ. The CDR3 bases are TGTGCCAGCAGCCAAGATGCAGGGAATTCACCCCTCCACTTT. This translates into CASSQDAGNSPLHF.

This clonotype was counted at least ten times. The genes are TRBV7-8 and TRBJ1-1, with unresolved D. The V gene lost 3 bases and the J gene lost 1 base, with 3 bases spanning the gap. CDR1 and CDR2 from the germline V gene are SGHVS and FQNEAQ. CDR3 length: 12 residues. Here the CDR3 reads CASSFQNTEAFF. In nucleotides, the CDR3 is TGTGCCAGCAGCTTTCAGAACACTGAAGCTTTCTTT.

This clonotype has at least ten counts. This rearrangement joins TRBV29-1 to TRBJ2-2; the D gene is possibly TRBD1 (5 bases). With 5 bases removed from V and 2 bases from J, the gap between germline ends came to 12 bases. The CDR3 totals 14 residues. Germline V lookup: CDR1 SQVTM, CDR2 ANQGSEA. CDR3 coding DNA: TGCAGCGTTCCGGACACCCCTAACACCGGGGAGCTGTTTTTT. Protein product: CSVPDTPNTGELFF.

This clonotype came up many times. DNA for the CDR3: TGCGCCAGCAGCTTTAGTGGGCCTGAAGAGACCCAGTACTTC. Translated, it gives CASSFSGPEETQYF. This sequence joins TRBV5-1 and TRBJ2-5; no firm D call. Germline CDR1 and CDR2: SGHRS and YFSETQ. V was trimmed by 2 bases and J by 3 bases, leaving 11 bases between them. The CDR3 length is 14 residues.

This clonotype is a singleton in its sample. Germline is not matched at one junction end, which may reflect a read error. V and J are TRBV12-3 or TRBV12-4 and TRBJ1-5; D is undetermined. The CDR3 covers 15 residues. DNA of the CDR3: TGTGTCAGCAGTTTATTGCCTGGCGGAGGGCAGCCCCAGCATTTT. This encodes CVSSLLPGGGQPQHF.

This clonotype has at least ten counts. The CDR3 loop is CASSLGPSELRLTF. The DNA for the CDR3 is TGTGCCAGCAGCTTAGGGCCCTCGGAACTCCGTCTAACCTTC. This chain joins TRBV7-2 and TRBJ1-2; no firm D call. The CDR3 is 14 residues long. Germline V lookup: CDR1 SGHTA, CDR2 FQGNSA. Trimming removed 1 base at V and 14 bases at J, with 20 bases between.

This clonotype was seen a single time. This sequence joins TRBV5-5 and TRBJ1-2; the D is unclear. CDR3 length equals 14 residues. V gave up 2 bases and J gave up 1 base, with 9 bases separating them. Germline V gene data show CDR1 as SGHKS and CDR2 as YYEKEE (reference sequence). The CDR3 nucleotides read TGTGCCAGCAGCTTTCGACGGGATAACTATGGCTACACCTTC. Protein: CASSFRRDNYGYTF.

This clonotype was found many times. A much larger clone differs by one base, so this may be a read error. The chain carries TRBV11-2 and TRBJ2-3; possibly TRBD1 for D (6 bases). CDR3 size: 14 residues. V lost 1 base and J lost 3, with 8 bases in between. The germline CDR1 and CDR2 sequences are SGHAT and FQNNGV. The CDR3 DNA follows: TGTGCCAGCAGCTTAGTGGGGGCGACAGATACGCAGTATTTT. This codes for CASSLVGATDTQYF.

This chain joins TRBV19 and TRBJ1-2, with 8 bases fitting TRBD1. This CDR3 is 14 amino acids long. V lost 1 base, J lost 8 bases, and 6 bases stayed unmatched. Germline V gene data show CDR1 as LNHDA and CDR2 as SQIVND (reference sequence). CDR3 residues: CASSIGAGGSGYTF. CDR3 in DNA: TGTGCCAGTAGTATAGGGGCAGGGGGCAGCGGCTACACCTTC.

A few counts support this clonotype. This chain links TRBV5-6 with TRBJ2-5, with 7 positions matching TRBD2. V lost 3 bases, J lost 4 bases, and 15 bases stayed unmatched. The CDR3 sequence is 17 residues long. The germline CDR1 and CDR2 sequences are SGHDT and YYEEEE. CDR3 sequence: CASSSRSSGWVRETQYF. The CDR3 bases are TGTGCCAGCAGCTCAAGATCTAGCGGTTGGGTCCGAGAGACCCAGTACTTC.

J is TRBJ2-1 and V is TRBV6-1; D gene unclear. Deletions cut 3 bases from V and 5 bases from J, with 11 bases between. CDR1 is MNHNS and CDR2 is SASEGT in the germline V gene. The CDR3 is made up of 14 amino acids. CDR3 in amino acids: CASSDGPPHNEQFF. The CDR3 bases are TGTGCCAGCAGTGACGGTCCACCCCACAATGAGCAGTTCTTC.

Ten or more counts support this clonotype. The rearrangement uses TRBV18 and TRBJ2-7; 7 nucleotides line up with TRBD2. Germline CDR1 KGHSH, CDR2 LQKENI. This CDR3 region has 13 residues. V was pared by 3 bases and J by 5 bases, with 4 bases of the junction left unmatched. The DNA of the CDR3 is TGTGCCAGCTCACCGTCCCGGGAGGACGAGCAGTACTTC. Encoded protein: CASSPSREDEQYF. Complete variable domain (other parts from reference TRBV18 and TRBJ2-7): NAGVMQNPRHLVRRRGQEARLRCSPMKGHSHVYWYRQLPEEGLKFMVYLQKENIIDESGMPKERFSAEFPKEGPSILRIQQVVRGDSAAYFCASSPSREDEQYFGPGTRLTVT.

As concerns this clonotype: One end of the junction varies from germline; a read error may be responsible. This chain links TRBV6-5 with TRBJ1-3; D might be TRBD1 (5 bases). From germline, CDR1 is MNHEY and CDR2 SVGAGI. The CDR3 has 17 residues. CDR3 region: CANSYSRWGTSGNTIYF. The CDR3 nucleotides read TGTGCCAACAGTTACTCGAGATGGGGGACCTCTGGAAACACCATATATTTT.

The chain couples TRBV7-6 to TRBJ2-5; TRBD1 is a possible D gene (5 bases). Trimming stripped 5 bases from V and 4 bases from J, with 17 bases between. Germline V gene data show CDR1 as SGHVS and CDR2 as FNYEAQ. The CDR3 contains 15 residues. The CDR3 sequence: CASSQTDLGGETQYF. For the CDR3, the DNA is TGTGCCAGCAGCCAGACAGATTTGGGCGGAGAGACCCAGTACTTC.